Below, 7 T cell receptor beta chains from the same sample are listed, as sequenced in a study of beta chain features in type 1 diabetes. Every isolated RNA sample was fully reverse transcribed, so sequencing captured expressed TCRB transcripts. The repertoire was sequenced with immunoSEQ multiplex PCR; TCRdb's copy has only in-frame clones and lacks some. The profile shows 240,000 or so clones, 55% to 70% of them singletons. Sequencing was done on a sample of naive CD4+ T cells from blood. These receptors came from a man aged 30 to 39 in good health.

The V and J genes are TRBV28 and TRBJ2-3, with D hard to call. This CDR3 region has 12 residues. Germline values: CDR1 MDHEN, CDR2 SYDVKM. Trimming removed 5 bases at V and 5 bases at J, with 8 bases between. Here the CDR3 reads CASSPTGDTQYF. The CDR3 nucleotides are TGTGCCAGCAGTCCGACGGGAGATACGCAGTATTTT. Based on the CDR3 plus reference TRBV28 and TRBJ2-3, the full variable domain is DVKVTQSSRYLVKRTGEKVFLECVQDMDHENMFWYRQDPGLGLRLIYFSYDVKMKEKGDIPEGYSVSREKKERFSLILESASTNQTSMYLCASSPTGDTQYFGPGTRLTVL.

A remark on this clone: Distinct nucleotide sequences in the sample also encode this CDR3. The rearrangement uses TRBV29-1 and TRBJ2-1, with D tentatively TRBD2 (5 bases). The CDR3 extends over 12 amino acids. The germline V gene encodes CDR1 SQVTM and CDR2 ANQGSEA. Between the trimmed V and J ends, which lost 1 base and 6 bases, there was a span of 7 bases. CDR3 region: CSVEARGNEQFF. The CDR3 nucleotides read TGCAGCGTTGAAGCCCGGGGCAATGAGCAGTTCTTC.

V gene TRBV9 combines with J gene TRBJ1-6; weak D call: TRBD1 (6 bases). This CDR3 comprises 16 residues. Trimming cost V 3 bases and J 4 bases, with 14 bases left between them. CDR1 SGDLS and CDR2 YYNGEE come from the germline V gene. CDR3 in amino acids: CASSGGQSLYNSPLHF. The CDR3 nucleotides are TGTGCCAGCAGCGGCGGACAGTCTTTGTATAATTCACCCCTCCACTTT.

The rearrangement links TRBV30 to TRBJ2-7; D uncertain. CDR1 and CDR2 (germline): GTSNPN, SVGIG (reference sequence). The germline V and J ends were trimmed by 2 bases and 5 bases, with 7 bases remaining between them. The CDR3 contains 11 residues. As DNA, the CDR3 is TGTGCCTGGAGTTCGTGGAACGAGCAGTACTTC. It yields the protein CAWSSWNEQYF.

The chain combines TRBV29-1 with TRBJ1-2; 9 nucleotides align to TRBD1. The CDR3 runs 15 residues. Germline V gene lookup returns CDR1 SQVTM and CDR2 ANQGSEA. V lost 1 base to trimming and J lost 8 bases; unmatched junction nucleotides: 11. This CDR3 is CSVEVLGTGSLGYTF. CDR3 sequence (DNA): TGCAGCGTTGAAGTGTTGGGGACAGGGTCTTTGGGCTACACCTTC.

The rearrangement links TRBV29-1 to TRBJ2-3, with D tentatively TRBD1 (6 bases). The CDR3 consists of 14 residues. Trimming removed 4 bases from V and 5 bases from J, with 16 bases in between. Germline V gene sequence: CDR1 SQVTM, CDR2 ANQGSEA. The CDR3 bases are TGCAGCGTTGCAGGGGCTAGCATGTTAGATACGCAGTATTTT. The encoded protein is CSVAGASMLDTQYF.

For the CDR3, the DNA is TGTGCCTGGAGCGATAAAGGGAGGGGCAATCAGCCCCAGCATTTT. This translates into CAWSDKGRGNQPQHF. This rearrangement joins TRBV30 to TRBJ1-5; D is undetermined. This CDR3 contains 15 residues. With 3 bases removed from V and 2 bases from J, the gap between germline ends came to 14 bases. Germline CDR1 GTSNPN, CDR2 SVGIG (reference sequence).